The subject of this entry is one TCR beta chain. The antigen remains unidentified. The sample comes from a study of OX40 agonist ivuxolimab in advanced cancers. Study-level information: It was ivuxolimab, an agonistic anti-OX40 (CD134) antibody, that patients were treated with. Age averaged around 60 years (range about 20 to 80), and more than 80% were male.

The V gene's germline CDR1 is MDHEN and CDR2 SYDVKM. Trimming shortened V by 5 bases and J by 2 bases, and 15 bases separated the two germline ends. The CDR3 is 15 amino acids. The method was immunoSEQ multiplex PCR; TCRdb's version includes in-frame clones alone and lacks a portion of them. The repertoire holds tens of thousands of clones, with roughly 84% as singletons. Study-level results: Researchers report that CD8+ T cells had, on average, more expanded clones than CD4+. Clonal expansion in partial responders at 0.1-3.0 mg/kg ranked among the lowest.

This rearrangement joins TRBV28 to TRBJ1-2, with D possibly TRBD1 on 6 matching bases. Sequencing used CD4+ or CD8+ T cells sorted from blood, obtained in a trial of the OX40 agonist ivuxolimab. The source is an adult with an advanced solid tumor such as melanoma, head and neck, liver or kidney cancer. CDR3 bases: TGTGCCAGCAGTCCACCAGGGAGGGGGAACTATGGCTACACCTTC. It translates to CASSPPGRGNYGYTF.